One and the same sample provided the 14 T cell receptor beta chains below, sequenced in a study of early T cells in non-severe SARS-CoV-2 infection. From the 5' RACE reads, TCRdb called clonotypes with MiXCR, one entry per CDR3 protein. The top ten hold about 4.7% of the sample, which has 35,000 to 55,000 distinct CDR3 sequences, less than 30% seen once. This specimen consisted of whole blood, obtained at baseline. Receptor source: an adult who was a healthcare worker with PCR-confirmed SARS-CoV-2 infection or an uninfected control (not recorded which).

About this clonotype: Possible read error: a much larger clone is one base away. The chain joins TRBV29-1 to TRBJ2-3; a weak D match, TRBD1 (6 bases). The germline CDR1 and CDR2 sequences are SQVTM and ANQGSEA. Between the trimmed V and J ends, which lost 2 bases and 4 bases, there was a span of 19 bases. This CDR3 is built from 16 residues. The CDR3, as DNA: TGCAGCGTTGAACCAAGACAGGCTCAGGCCTCAGATACGCAGTATTTT. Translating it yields CSVEPRQAQASDTQYF.

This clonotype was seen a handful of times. CDR3 coding DNA: TGTGCCAGCAGCCTTTCCGGGACCACCCCAGATACGCAGTATTTT. It specifies CASSLSGTTPDTQYF. J is TRBJ2-3 and V is TRBV2; D assignment may be TRBD1 or TRBD2 (5 bases each). Per the germline V gene, CDR1 is SNHLY and CDR2 is FYNNEI. The CDR3 sequence is 15 residues long. Trimming left V 6 bases short and J 4 bases short, with 17 bases between.

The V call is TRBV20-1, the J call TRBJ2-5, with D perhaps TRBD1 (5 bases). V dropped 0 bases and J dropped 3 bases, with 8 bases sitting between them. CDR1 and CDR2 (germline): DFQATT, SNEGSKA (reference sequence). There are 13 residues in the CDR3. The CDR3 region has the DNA TGCAGTGCTAGAGAGGGGCGAAAAGAGACCCAGTACTTC. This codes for CSAREGRKETQYF.

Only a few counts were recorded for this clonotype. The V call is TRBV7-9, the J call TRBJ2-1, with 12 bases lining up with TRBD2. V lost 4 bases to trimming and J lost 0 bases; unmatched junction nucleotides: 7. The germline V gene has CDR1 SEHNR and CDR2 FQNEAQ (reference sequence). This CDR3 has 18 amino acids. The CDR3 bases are TGTGCCAGCAGCTCTAGGACTAGCGGGGTGGGCTCCTACAATGAGCAGTTCTTC. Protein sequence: CASSSRTSGVGSYNEQFF.

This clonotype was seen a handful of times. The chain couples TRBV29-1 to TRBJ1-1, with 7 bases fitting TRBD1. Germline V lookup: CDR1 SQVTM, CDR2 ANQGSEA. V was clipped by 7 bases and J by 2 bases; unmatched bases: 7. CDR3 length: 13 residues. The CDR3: CSAMGQINTEAFF. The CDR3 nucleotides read TGCAGCGCCATGGGACAGATAAACACTGAAGCTTTCTTT.

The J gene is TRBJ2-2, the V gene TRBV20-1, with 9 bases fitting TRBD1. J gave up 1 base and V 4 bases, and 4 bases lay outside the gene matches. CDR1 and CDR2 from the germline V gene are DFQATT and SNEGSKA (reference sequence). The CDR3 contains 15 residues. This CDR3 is CSATDRGVNTGELFF. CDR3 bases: TGCAGTGCTACCGACAGGGGGGTGAACACCGGGGAGCTGTTTTTT.

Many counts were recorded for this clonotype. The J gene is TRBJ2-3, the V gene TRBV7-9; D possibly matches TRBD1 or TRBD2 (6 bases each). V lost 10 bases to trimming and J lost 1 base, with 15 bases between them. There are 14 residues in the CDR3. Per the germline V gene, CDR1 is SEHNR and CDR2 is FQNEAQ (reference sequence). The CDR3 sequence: CAITGATGTDTQYF. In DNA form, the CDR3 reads TGTGCCATCACGGGGGCTACTGGCACAGATACGCAGTATTTT. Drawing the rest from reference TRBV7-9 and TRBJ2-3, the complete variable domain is DTGVSQNPRHKITKRGQNVTFRCDPISEHNRLYWYRQTLGQGPEFLTYFQNEAQLEKSRLLSDRFSAERPKGSFSTLEIQRTEQGDSAMYLCAITGATGTDTQYFGPGTRLTVL.

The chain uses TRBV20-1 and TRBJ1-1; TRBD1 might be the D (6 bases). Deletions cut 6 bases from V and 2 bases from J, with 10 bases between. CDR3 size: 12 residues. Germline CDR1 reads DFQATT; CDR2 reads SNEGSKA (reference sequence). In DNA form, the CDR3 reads TGCAGTGCCGACAGGCTTAACACTGAAGCTTTCTTT. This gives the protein CSADRLNTEAFF.

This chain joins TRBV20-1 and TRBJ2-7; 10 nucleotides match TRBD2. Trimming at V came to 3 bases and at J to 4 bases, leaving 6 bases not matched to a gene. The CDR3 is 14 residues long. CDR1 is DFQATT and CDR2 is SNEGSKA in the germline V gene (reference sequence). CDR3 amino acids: CSARVTSGVYEQYF. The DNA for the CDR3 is TGCAGTGCTAGGGTAACTAGCGGGGTTTACGAGCAGTACTTC.

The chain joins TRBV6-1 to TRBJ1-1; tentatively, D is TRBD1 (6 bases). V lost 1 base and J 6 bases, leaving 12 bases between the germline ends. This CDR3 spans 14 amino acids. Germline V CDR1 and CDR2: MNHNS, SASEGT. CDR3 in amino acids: CASSEGGGAAEAFF. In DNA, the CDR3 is TGTGCCAGCAGTGAAGGCGGGGGGGCCGCTGAAGCTTTCTTT.

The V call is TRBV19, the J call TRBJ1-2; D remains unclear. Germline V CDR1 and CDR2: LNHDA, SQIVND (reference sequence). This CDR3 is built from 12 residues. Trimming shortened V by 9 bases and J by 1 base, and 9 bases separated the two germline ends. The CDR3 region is CASRDLNYGYTF. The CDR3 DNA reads TGTGCCAGCCGGGATCTTAACTATGGCTACACCTTC.

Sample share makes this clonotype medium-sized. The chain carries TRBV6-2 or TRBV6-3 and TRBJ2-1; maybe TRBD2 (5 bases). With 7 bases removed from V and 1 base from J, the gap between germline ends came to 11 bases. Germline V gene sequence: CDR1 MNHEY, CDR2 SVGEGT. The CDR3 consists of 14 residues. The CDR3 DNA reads TGTGCCAGCACCAGCGGAGGATCCTACAATGAGCAGTTCTTC. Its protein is CASTSGGSYNEQFF.

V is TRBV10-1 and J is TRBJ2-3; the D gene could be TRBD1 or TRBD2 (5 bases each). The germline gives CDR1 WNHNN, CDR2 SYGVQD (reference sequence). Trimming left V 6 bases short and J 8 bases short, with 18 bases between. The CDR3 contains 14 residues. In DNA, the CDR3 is TGCGCCAGCAGGGGGGACGGGGCCTGGAGTACGCAGTATTTT. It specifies CASRGDGAWSTQYF.

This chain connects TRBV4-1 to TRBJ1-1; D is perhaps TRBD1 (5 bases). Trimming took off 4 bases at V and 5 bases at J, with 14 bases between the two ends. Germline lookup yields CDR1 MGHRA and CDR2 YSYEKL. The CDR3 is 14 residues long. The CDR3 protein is CASSRTGRGTEAFF. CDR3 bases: TGCGCCAGCAGCCGAACGGGACGTGGAACTGAAGCTTTCTTT.